A single sample gave rise to the 7 T cell receptor beta chains below, sequenced in a study of shared clonotypes between healthy human individuals. Clones were sequenced by immunoSEQ multiplex PCR, and TCRdb holds only the in-frame ones, with some missing. The repertoire holds some 2.3 million clones, with more than 85% as singletons. Specimen: naive CD4+ T cells from PBMCs. Subset reported: CD45RA+ positively selected. The receptor set was obtained from a young man in good health. Some clones in this sample may be carry-over from other donors' samples.

The chain employs TRBV28 and TRBJ1-4; 7 bases are shared with TRBD1. The CDR3 has 15 residues. The ends lost 5 bases at V and 5 bases at J; junction bases unmatched: 8. In germline, CDR1 is MDHEN, CDR2 SYDVKM. In DNA, the CDR3 is TGTGCCAGCAGTGATGGCTCAGGGGGAAATGAAAAACTGTTTTTT. Translated: CASSDGSGGNEKLFF.

The genes are TRBV14 and TRBJ2-5, with TRBD2 identical over 7 bases. Germline V gene data show CDR1 as SGHDN and CDR2 as FVKESK. The CDR3 has 14 residues. With V trimmed by 5 bases and J by 1 base, 4 bases remained unmatched. CDR3 sequence reads: CASSSGTIQETQYF. DNA of the CDR3: TGTGCCAGCAGCTCAGGGACTATCCAAGAGACCCAGTACTTC.

For this clone: The sample has other DNA sequences that encode this CDR3 too. V and J are TRBV9 and TRBJ2-1, with D possibly being TRBD1 (5 bases). Trimming cost V 3 bases and J 1 base, with 11 bases left between them. The CDR3 spans 15 residues. Germline lookup yields CDR1 SGDLS and CDR2 YYNGEE. In DNA form, the CDR3 reads TGTGCCAGCAGCGCCCAGGGTGATTCCTACAATGAGCAGTTCTTC. It is translated as CASSAQGDSYNEQFF. Filled out from reference TRBV9 and TRBJ2-1, the complete variable domain reads DSGVTQTPKHLITATGQRVTLRCSPRSGDLSVYWYQQSLDQGLQFLIQYYNGEERAKGNILERFSAQQFPDLHSELNLSSLELGDSALYFCASSAQGDSYNEQFFGPGTRLTVL.

The chain employs TRBV27 and TRBJ2-7; 9 bases are shared with TRBD2. Trimming removed 5 bases from V and 3 bases from J; junction bases left unmatched: 5. CDR3 length: 14 residues. Germline V gene data show CDR1 as MNHEY and CDR2 as SMNVEV (reference sequence). DNA of the CDR3: TGTGCCAGCAGTACCCCTAGCGGGATCTACGAGCAGTACTTC. This gives the protein CASSTPSGIYEQYF.

The chain combines TRBV5-6 with TRBJ2-7, with 8 bases lining up with TRBD1. Looked up from germline, CDR1 is SGHDT and CDR2 is YYEEEE. This CDR3 contains 14 residues. Trimming took 4 bases from V and 6 from J; bases not matched to a gene: 9. The CDR3 nucleotides are TGTGCCAGCAGCCCAGGGGGCGGAGCGGGCGAGCAGTACTTC. Protein: CASSPGGGAGEQYF.

This clone was picked up a small number of times. The same CDR3 is also encoded by other DNA sequences in this sample. V is TRBV30 and J is TRBJ1-5; D is ambiguous. CDR1 and CDR2 from the germline V gene are GTSNPN and SVGIG (reference sequence). The V end lost 2 bases, the J end lost 4 bases, and 9 bases lay between the germline ends. CDR3 length: 13 residues. This chain's CDR3 is CAWSFGGNQPQHF. CDR3 DNA: TGTGCCTGGAGTTTCGGAGGGAATCAGCCCCAGCATTTT. Using reference TRBV30 and TRBJ1-5 for the parts outside the CDR3, the full variable domain is SQTIHQWPATLVQPVGSPLSLECTVEGTSNPNLYWYRQAAGRGLQLLFYSVGIGQISSEVPQNLSASRPQDRQFILSSKKLLLSDSGFYLCAWSFGGNQPQHFGDGTRLSIL.

As to this clone: The sample has other DNA sequences that encode this CDR3 too. This rearrangement joins TRBV5-1 to TRBJ2-5, with D uncertain. Looked up from germline, CDR1 is SGHRS and CDR2 is YFSETQ. This CDR3 has 13 residues. Trimming pared 1 base from V and 1 base from J, leaving 5 bases between. CDR3 in amino acids: CASSLRVQETQYF. The CDR3 bases are TGCGCCAGCAGCTTGCGGGTCCAAGAGACCCAGTACTTC.